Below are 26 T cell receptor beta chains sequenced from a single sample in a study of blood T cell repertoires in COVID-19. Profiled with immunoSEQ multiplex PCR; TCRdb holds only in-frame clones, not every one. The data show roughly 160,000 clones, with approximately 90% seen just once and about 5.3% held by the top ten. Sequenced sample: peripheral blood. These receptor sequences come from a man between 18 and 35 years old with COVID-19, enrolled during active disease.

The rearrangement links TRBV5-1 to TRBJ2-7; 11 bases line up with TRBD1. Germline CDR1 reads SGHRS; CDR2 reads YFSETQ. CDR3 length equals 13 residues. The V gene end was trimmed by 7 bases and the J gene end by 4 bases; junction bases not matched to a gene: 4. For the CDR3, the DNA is TGCGCCAGCTCCGGGACAGGGGGGTACGAGCAGTACTTC. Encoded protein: CASSGTGGYEQYF.

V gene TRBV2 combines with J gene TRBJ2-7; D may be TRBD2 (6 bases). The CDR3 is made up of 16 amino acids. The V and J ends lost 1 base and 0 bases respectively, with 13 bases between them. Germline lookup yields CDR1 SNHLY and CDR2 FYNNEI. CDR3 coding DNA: TGTGCCAGCAGTGAAGGGGCGGGGCACCTCTCCTACGAGCAGTACTTC. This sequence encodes CASSEGAGHLSYEQYF.

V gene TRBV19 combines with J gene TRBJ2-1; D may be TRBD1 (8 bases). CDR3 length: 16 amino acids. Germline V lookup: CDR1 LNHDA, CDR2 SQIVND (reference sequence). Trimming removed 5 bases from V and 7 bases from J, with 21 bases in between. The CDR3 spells CASSPRYTGGGNEQFF. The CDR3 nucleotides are TGTGCCAGTAGTCCCCGTTATACAGGGGGGGGAAATGAGCAGTTCTTC.

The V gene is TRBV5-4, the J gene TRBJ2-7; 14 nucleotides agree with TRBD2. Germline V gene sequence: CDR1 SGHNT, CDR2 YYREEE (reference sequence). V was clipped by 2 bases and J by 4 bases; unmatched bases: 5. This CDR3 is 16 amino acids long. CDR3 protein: CASSFGLAGGSYEQYF. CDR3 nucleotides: TGTGCCAGCAGCTTCGGACTAGCGGGAGGCTCTTACGAGCAGTACTTC.

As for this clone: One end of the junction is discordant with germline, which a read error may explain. The CDR3: CASSPLGGINEKLLF. The CDR3 DNA reads as TGTGCCAGCAGCCCGCTGGGGGGGATAAATGAAAAACTGCTTTTT. The V gene is TRBV7-8, the J gene TRBJ1-4; weak D call: TRBD1 (5 bases). Germline CDR1 reads SGHVS; CDR2 reads FQNEAQ. The CDR3 loop spans 15 amino acids.

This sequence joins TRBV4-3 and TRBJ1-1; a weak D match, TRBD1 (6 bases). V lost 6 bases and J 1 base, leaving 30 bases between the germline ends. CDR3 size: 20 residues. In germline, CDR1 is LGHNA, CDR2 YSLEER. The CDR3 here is CASRRTGFFPSHGGNTEAFF. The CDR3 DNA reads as TGCGCCAGCAGACGTACAGGGTTCTTCCCTTCCCACGGTGGGAACACTGAAGCTTTCTTT.

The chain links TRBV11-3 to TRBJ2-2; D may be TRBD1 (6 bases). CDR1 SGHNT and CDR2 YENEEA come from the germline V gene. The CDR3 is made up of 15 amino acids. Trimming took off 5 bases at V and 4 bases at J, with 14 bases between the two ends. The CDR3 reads CASSDPRDTTGELFF. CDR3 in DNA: TGTGCCAGCAGCGACCCCCGGGACACCACCGGGGAGCTGTTTTTT.

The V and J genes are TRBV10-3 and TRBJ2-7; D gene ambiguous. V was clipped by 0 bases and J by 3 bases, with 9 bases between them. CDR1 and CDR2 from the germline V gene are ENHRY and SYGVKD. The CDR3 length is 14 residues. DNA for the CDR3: TGTGCCATCAGTGAGTCTGGCCCTCGCTACGAGCAGTACTTC. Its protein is CAISESGPRYEQYF.

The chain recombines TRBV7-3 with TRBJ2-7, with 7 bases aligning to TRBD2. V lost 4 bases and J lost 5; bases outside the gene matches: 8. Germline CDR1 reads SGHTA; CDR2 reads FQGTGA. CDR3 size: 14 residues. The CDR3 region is CASSSDSGSHEQYF. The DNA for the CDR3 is TGTGCCAGCAGCTCTGATAGCGGGTCCCACGAGCAGTACTTC.

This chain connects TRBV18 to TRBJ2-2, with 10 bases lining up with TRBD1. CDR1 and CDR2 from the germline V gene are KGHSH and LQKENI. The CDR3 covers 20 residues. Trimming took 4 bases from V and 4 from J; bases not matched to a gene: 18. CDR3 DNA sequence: TGTGCCAGCTCACGCCTCCCTGGGACAGGGGACGCAGGTAGCACCGGGGAGCTGTTTTTT. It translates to CASSRLPGTGDAGSTGELFF.

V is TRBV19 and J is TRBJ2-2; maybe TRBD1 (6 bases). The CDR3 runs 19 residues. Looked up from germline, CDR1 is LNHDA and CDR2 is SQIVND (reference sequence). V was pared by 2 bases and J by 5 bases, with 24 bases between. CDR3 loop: CASSISVASGQGHTGELFF. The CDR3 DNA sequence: TGTGCCAGTAGTATAAGTGTAGCGTCGGGGCAGGGGCATACCGGGGAGCTGTTTTTT.

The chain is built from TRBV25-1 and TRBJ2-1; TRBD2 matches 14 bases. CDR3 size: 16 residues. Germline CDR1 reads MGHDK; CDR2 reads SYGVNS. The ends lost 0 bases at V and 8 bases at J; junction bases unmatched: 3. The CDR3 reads CASSEYPTSGRDEQFF. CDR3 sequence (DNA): TGTGCCAGCAGTGAATATCCGACTAGCGGGAGGGATGAGCAGTTCTTC. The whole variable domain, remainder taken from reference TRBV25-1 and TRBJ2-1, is EADIYQTPRYLVIGTGKKITLECSQTMGHDKMYWYQQDPGMELHLIHYSYGVNSTEKGDLSSESTVSRIRTEHFPLTLESARPSHTSQYLCASSEYPTSGRDEQFFGPGTRLTVL.

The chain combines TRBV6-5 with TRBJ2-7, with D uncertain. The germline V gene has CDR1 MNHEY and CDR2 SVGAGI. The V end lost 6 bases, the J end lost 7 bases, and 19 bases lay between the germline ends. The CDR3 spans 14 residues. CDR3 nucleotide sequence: TGTGCCAGCAGCCCCGTACGTCGAGCTTGGGAGCAGTACTTC. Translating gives CASSPVRRAWEQYF.

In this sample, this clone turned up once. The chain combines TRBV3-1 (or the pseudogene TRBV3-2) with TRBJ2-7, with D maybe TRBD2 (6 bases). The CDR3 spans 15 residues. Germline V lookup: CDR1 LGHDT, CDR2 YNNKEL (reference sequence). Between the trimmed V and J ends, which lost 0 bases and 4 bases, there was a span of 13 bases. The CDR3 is CASSQDNGGRYEQYF. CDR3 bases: TGTGCCAGCAGCCAAGATAACGGGGGACGGTACGAGCAGTACTTC.

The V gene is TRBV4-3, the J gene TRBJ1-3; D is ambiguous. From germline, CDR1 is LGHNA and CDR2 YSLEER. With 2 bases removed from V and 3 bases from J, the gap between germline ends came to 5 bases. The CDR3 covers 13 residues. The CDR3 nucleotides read TGCGCCAGCAGCCAATACGGTGGAAACACCATATATTTT. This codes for CASSQYGGNTIYF.

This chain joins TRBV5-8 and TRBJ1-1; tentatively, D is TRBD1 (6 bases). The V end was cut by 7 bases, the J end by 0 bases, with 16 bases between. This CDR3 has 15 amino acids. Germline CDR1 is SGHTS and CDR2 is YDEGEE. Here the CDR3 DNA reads TGTGCCAGCGGAAGAGGACAGATCGTGAACACTGAAGCTTTCTTT. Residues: CASGRGQIVNTEAFF.

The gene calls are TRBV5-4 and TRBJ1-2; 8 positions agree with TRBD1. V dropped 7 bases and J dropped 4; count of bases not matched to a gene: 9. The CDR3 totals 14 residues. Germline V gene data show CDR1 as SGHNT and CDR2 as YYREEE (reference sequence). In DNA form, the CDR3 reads TGTGCCAGCCGAAAAACAGGGGGTTCCTATGGCTACACCTTC. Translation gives CASRKTGGSYGYTF.

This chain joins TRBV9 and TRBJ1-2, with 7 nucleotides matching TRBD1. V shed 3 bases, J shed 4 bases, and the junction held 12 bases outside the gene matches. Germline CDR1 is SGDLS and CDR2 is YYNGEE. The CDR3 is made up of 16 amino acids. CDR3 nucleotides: TGTGCCAGCAGCGCCGGAGACAGGGAGAAGCTCTATGGCTACACCTTC. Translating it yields CASSAGDREKLYGYTF. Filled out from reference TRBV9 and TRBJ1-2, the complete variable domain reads DSGVTQTPKHLITATGQRVTLRCSPRSGDLSVYWYQQSLDQGLQFLIQYYNGEERAKGNILERFSAQQFPDLHSELNLSSLELGDSALYFCASSAGDREKLYGYTFGSGTRLTVV.

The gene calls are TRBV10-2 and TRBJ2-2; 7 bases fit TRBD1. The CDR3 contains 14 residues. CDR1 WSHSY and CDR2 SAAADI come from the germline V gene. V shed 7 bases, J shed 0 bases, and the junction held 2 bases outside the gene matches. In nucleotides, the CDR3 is TGCGCCAGCAAGGACAGGTCGAACACCGGGGAGCTGTTTTTT. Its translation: CASKDRSNTGELFF.

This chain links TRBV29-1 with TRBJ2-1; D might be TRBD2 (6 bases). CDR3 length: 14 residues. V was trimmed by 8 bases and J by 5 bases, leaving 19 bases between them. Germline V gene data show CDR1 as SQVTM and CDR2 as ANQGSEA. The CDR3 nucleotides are TGCAGCCCTTATGGGGGGAAGTCGGACAATGAGCAGTTCTTC. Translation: CSPYGGKSDNEQFF.

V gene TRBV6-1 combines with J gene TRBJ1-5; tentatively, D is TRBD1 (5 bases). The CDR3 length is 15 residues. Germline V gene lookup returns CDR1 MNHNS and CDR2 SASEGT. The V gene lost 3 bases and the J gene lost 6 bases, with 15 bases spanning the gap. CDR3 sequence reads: CASSEVQGMSQPQHF. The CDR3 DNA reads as TGTGCCAGCAGTGAGGTCCAGGGAATGAGTCAGCCCCAGCATTTT.

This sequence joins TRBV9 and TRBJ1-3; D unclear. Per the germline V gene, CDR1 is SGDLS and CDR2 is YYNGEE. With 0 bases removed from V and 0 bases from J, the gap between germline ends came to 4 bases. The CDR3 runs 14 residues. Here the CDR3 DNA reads TGTGCCAGCAGCGTAGGGAGCTCTGGAAACACCATATATTTT. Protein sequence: CASSVGSSGNTIYF.

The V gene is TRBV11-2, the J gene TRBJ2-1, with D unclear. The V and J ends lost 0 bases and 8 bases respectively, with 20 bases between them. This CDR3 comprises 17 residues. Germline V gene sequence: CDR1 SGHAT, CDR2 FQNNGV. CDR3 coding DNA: TGTGCCAGCAGCTTAGATCGAGGAAGAGGTTTGGTCTATGAGCAGTTCTTC. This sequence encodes CASSLDRGRGLVYEQFF.

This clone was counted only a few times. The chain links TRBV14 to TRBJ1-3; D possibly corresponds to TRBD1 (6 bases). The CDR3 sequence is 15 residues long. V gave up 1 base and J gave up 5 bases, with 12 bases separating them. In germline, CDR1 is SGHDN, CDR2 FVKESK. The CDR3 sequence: CASSQGGRPRNTIYF. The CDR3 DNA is TGTGCCAGCAGCCAAGGGGGGCGCCCCCGAAACACCATATATTTT.

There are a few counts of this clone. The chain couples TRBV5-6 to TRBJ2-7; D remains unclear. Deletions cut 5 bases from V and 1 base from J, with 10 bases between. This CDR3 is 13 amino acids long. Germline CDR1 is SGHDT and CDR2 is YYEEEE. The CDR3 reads CASRITGSYEQYF. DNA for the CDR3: TGTGCCAGCAGGATTACTGGTTCCTACGAGCAGTACTTC.

For the CDR3, the DNA is TGTGCCAGCAGTCCTCCGGGAGGGGGCTACGAGCAGTACTTC. Its translation: CASSPPGGGYEQYF. V is TRBV28 and J is TRBJ2-7; 8 bases map to TRBD2. Germline V gene sequence: CDR1 MDHEN, CDR2 SYDVKM. CDR3 length: 14 amino acids. The V and J ends lost 5 bases and 3 bases, in that order; junction bases with no gene match: 6.